This is a list of T cell receptor beta chains from one sample in a study of blood T cell repertoires in COVID-19. This table comes from immunoSEQ multiplex PCR, and its TCRdb copy is limited to in-frame clones, with some not included. Among about 290,000 clones listed, around four fifths were seen once. Input material: peripheral blood. The receptor set was obtained from a woman between 50 and 59 years old with active or convalescent COVID-19. Each CDR3 is given without its conserved first and last residue.

TRBV5-1	ASSLGEAYNSPLH
TRBV30	AWSVEGYEQY
TRBV30	AWSTGTGTNQPQH
TRBV6-5	ASIFGTGLFGYT
TRBV4-1	ASSQRDPLLRGRGTEAF
TRBV30	AGYRVNSPLH
TRBV9	ASSATPQETQY
TRBV19	ASSVKQGSEQY
TRBV9	ASSGGGGDNEQF
TRBV11-2	ASSSTKHPNGANVLT
TRBV18	ASSPPQQIYQELF
TRBV6-1	ASSEQPSGINYGYT